A selection of T cell receptor beta chains follows, all from one sample in a study of T cell responses to AZD1222 COVID-19 vaccine. Sequencing used immunoSEQ multiplex PCR; TCRdb keeps in-frame clones, though not all of them. The table lists 95,000 to 150,000 clones, 90% of them singletons. The specimen was peripheral blood, collected 28 days after the second dose of the MenACWY control vaccine. These receptors were collected from an adult who received the MenACWY meningococcal vaccine as a control. Both conserved end residues are trimmed from each CDR3. A clone size is listed for some rows: how often the clone was seen (once, few, many), or a class if it is expanded.

once	TRBJ2-1	TRBV28	ASSLKVGGTSHEQF
-	TRBJ1-3	TRBV6-2/TRBV6-3	ASSYVPGQVGNTIY
-	TRBJ1-6	TRBV6-5	ASRESSYNSPLH
-	TRBJ1-2	TRBV23-1	ASSQTGANYGYT
-	TRBJ2-2	TRBV29-1	SVRPTLNTGELF
-	TRBJ2-3	TRBV5-1	ASSLKGSTDTQY
-	TRBJ1-1	TRBV5-6	ASSVNRGITEAF
-	TRBJ2-3	TRBV4-2	ASSRVGAGGTTDTQY
-	TRBJ1-6	TRBV2	ATRVPNSPLH
-	TRBJ1-4	TRBV6-2/TRBV6-3	ASSQTGTWEKLF
-	TRBJ2-5	TRBV5-8	ASSGWDRVTQETQY
-	TRBJ1-5	TRBV18	ASSPASNQPQH
once	TRBJ2-1	TRBV11-3	ASSFGNEQF
-	TRBJ1-6	TRBV9	ASSVGSGKGSPLH
once	TRBJ2-3	TRBV28	ASSPVLGTQY
-	TRBJ2-2	TRBV12-3/TRBV12-4	ASRFNTGELF
-	TRBJ2-1	TRBV14	ASSHRTSGRFYNEQF
once	TRBJ2-5	TRBV29-1	SVEDWDRGIPAKETQY
-	TRBJ1-3	TRBV11-2	ASSTRQGSGNTIY
once	TRBJ1-5	TRBV4-1	ASSQVSGANQPQH
-	TRBJ1-5	TRBV19	ASSADRGQPYYSNQPQH
-	TRBJ2-7	TRBV7-2	ASSLTGYEQY
once	TRBJ2-3	TRBV7-2	ASSLVSASGGYTDTQY
-	TRBJ1-6	TRBV10-1	ASNRDTNSPLH
-	TRBJ2-2	TRBV11-3	ASSLELGVPPHLNTGELF
-	TRBJ2-3	TRBV7-4	ASSLERDRVSWDTQY
-	TRBJ2-5	TRBV18	ASSPTETQY
-	TRBJ2-1	TRBV19	ASRSGAKGNEQF
-	TRBJ1-4	TRBV19	ASSIAQGDEKLF
once	TRBJ2-2	TRBV18	ASSPGQGNTGELF
-	TRBJ1-5	TRBV6-2/TRBV6-3	ASSYSMWDPNQPQH
once	TRBJ2-3	TRBV5-1	ASSSGISSTDTQY
-	TRBJ1-1	TRBV7-9	ASSLAYGANTEAF
-	TRBJ2-6	TRBV10-1	ASSDQTRFGGANVLT
-	TRBJ2-2	TRBV4-2	ASSQDSGLAGGTGELF
-	TRBJ1-2	TRBV11-2	ASSLDPGQGSNYGYT
-	TRBJ2-7	TRBV19	ASSSGTGAYEQY
-	TRBJ1-1	TRBV7-8	ASSLEGREDTEAF
few	TRBJ2-7	TRBV6-5	ASTLGEAYEQY
-	TRBJ1-4	TRBV19	ANPPDGPGPEHEKLF